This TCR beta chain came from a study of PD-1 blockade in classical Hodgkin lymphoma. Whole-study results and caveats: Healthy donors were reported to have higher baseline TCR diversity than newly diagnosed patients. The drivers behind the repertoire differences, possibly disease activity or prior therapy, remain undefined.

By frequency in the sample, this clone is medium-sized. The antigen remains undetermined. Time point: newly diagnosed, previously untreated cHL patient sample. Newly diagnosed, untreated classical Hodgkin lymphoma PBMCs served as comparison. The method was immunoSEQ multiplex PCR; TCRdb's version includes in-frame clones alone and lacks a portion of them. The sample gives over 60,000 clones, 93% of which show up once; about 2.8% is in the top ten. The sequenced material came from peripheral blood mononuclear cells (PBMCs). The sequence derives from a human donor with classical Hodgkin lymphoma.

DNA for the CDR3: TGTGCCAGCAGTGAAACAGAAAATCAGCCCCAGCATTTT. Translating it yields CASSETENQPQHF. The chain is built from TRBV6-1 and TRBJ1-5, with D uncertain. V was cut by 2 bases and J by 4 bases, with 6 bases left in between. Germline assignment: CDR1 MNHNS and CDR2 SASEGT. The CDR3 loop spans 13 amino acids.